This T cell receptor (beta chain) appears in the sequencing data of a study of T cell clonotyping in hematopoietic cell transplantation. V was trimmed by 5 bases and J by 0 bases, leaving 14 bases between them. The CDR3 is 16 amino acids. Germline V gene lookup returns CDR1 LNHDA and CDR2 SQIVND (reference sequence). This table comes from immunoSEQ multiplex PCR, and its TCRdb copy is limited to in-frame clones, with some not included. The sample contains 9,200 or so clones, around 97% of which appear only once. Here the sequenced sample was peripheral blood mononuclear cells, taken 100 days after allogeneic stem cell transplant. The chain recombines TRBV19 with TRBJ1-5; D remains ambiguous. The source is a male patient in his sixties who had an allogeneic stem cell transplant from a related donor, so the T cells may come from the graft donor. Some clones in this sample may be carry-over from other donors' samples. CDR3 region: CASSSSRPTSNQPQHF. DNA of the CDR3: TGTGCCAGTAGTTCATCCCGCCCCACTAGCAATCAGCCCCAGCATTTT.